This entry lists 14 T cell receptor beta chains sequenced from one sample in a study of identifying expanded T cells in peripheral blood. The repertoire was sequenced with immunoSEQ multiplex PCR; TCRdb's copy has only in-frame clones and lacks some. The sample holds around 120,000 clones, approximately 90% seen once. The sequenced material came from blood. These receptors were obtained from a person aged 18 to 75 in good health.

This chain connects TRBV7-9 to TRBJ2-1, with D unresolved. The CDR3 is made up of 15 amino acids. The ends were cut back, 5 bases at V and 2 bases at J, with 13 bases in the middle. CDR1 and CDR2 from the germline V gene are SEHNR and FQNEAQ (reference sequence). The chain's CDR3 is CASSVLTVTYNEQFF. In DNA, the CDR3 is TGTGCCAGCAGCGTTCTCACGGTGACCTACAATGAGCAGTTCTTC.

This rearrangement joins TRBV9 to TRBJ2-7; D possibly matches TRBD1 or TRBD2 (6 bases each). Trimming removed 3 bases at V and 2 bases at J, with 12 bases between. Germline V CDR1 and CDR2: SGDLS, YYNGEE. This CDR3 is built from 14 residues. CDR3 in DNA: TGTGCCAGCAGCGCCGCGGGACAACCCTACGAGCAGTACTTC. This sequence encodes CASSAAGQPYEQYF.

The V call is TRBV4-1, the J call TRBJ2-1; 7 bases map to TRBD1. V was clipped by 3 bases and J by 8 bases; unmatched bases: 1. CDR1 and CDR2 (germline): MGHRA, YSYEKL. The CDR3 loop spans 12 amino acids. CDR3: CASSHGTDEQFF. CDR3 in DNA: TGCGCCAGCAGCCACGGGACAGATGAGCAGTTCTTC.

This rearrangement joins TRBV5-1 to TRBJ2-1; 7 bases align to TRBD1. Losses at the gene ends were 0 bases for V and 1 base for J; bases not matched to a gene: 7. Germline assignment: CDR1 SGHRS and CDR2 YFSETQ. The CDR3 is 17 amino acids. The chain's CDR3 is CASSLGPDRASYNEQFF. In nucleotides, the CDR3 is TGCGCCAGCAGCTTGGGTCCCGACAGGGCTTCCTACAATGAGCAGTTCTTC.

Comments on this clone: The junction departs from the called germline gene at one end, perhaps through a read error. J is TRBJ1-2 and V is TRBV7-9; D remains ambiguous. Per the germline V gene, CDR1 is SEHNR and CDR2 is FQNEAQ (reference sequence). This CDR3 region has 10 residues. For the CDR3, the DNA is TGTGCCAGCAGCTCCGTCTGGACGGCCTTC. Translation: CASSSVWTAF. The full variable domain, its missing parts supplied by reference TRBV7-9 and TRBJ1-2, is DTGVSQNPRHKITKRGQNVTFRCDPISEHNRLYWYRQTLGQGPEFLTYFQNEAQLEKSRLLSDRFSAERPKGSFSTLEIQRTEQGDSAMYLCASSSVWTAFGSGTRLTVV.

This chain connects TRBV30 to TRBJ2-3; D is undetermined. CDR3 length: 15 amino acids. The V end lost 0 bases, the J end lost 2 bases, and 12 bases lay between the germline ends. Germline V CDR1 and CDR2: GTSNPN, SVGIG (reference sequence). This chain's CDR3 is CAWSVLGIVTDTQYF. In DNA, the CDR3 is TGTGCCTGGAGTGTACTGGGGATTGTCACAGATACGCAGTATTTT.

The chain uses TRBV7-9 and TRBJ2-7, with D perhaps TRBD2 (5 bases). The CDR3 loop spans 14 amino acids. Germline loops: CDR1 SEHNR, CDR2 FQNEAQ (reference sequence). Between the trimmed V and J ends, which lost 5 bases and 0 bases, there was a span of 11 bases. CDR3 sequence (DNA): TGTGCCAGCAGCCCGACCGGGGACTCCTACGAGCAGTACTTC. This codes for CASSPTGDSYEQYF.

V and J are TRBV14 and TRBJ1-4; D gene uncertain. Between the trimmed V and J ends, which lost 3 bases and 2 bases, there was a span of 1 base. This CDR3 is built from 12 residues. Germline V gene lookup returns CDR1 SGHDN and CDR2 FVKESK. This chain's CDR3 is CASSHTNEKLFF. CDR3 DNA: TGTGCCAGCAGCCACACTAATGAAAAACTGTTTTTT. Variable domain in full (rest from reference TRBV14 and TRBJ1-4): EAGVTQFPSHSVIEKGQTVTLRCDPISGHDNLYWYRRVMGKEIKFLLHFVKESKQDESGMPNNRFLAERTGGTYSTLKVQPAELEDSGVYFCASSHTNEKLFFGSGTQLSVL.

The rearrangement uses TRBV27 and TRBJ2-5; the match to TRBD2 covers 8 bases. The trim removed 7 bases at V and 4 bases at J, leaving 5 bases unmatched. The CDR3 spans 13 residues. The germline V gene has CDR1 MNHEY and CDR2 SMNVEV (reference sequence). As DNA, the CDR3 is TGTGCCAGCACCCCCGCGGGGGGAGAGACCCAGTACTTC. Translating it yields CASTPAGGETQYF.

V usage is TRBV14 and J usage is TRBJ2-2; 13 nucleotides line up with TRBD2. J was trimmed by 4 bases and V by 4 bases; bases with no gene match: 18. The CDR3 is made up of 21 amino acids. In germline, CDR1 is SGHDN, CDR2 FVKESK. The CDR3 protein is CASSPNQGLAGTRVPTGELFF. For the CDR3, the DNA is TGTGCCAGCAGCCCTAACCAGGGACTAGCGGGGACGCGTGTCCCCACCGGGGAGCTGTTTTTT.

This sequence joins TRBV4-3 and TRBJ2-2, with 16 nucleotides matching TRBD2. CDR3 size: 19 residues. Germline lookup yields CDR1 LGHNA and CDR2 YSLEER. V shed 1 base, J shed 3 bases, and the junction held 5 bases outside the gene matches. The CDR3 region is CASSQAGTSGGGYTGELFF. The CDR3 bases are TGCGCCAGCAGCCAAGCCGGGACTAGCGGGGGGGGTTACACCGGGGAGCTGTTTTTT.

This rearrangement joins TRBV6-5 to TRBJ1-4; D unclear. V was trimmed by 5 bases and J by 4 bases, leaving 11 bases between them. Germline-derived CDR1 and CDR2 are MNHEY and SVGAGI. The CDR3 consists of 14 residues. The CDR3 DNA is TGTGCCAGCAGTGAATCCGCCAATAATGAAAAACTGTTTTTT. Translated, it gives CASSESANNEKLFF.

The V gene is TRBV5-1, the J gene TRBJ1-6; 11 nucleotides agree with TRBD1. CDR1 SGHRS and CDR2 YFSETQ come from the germline V gene. The CDR3 consists of 15 residues. V was pared by 4 bases and J by 9 bases, with 6 bases of the junction left unmatched. The DNA of the CDR3 is TGCGCCAGCAGCACCGGACAGGGGGCGGGTTCACCCCTCCACTTT. Translating gives CASSTGQGAGSPLHF.

The genes are TRBV5-1 and TRBJ1-3, with D hard to call. The CDR3 runs to 16 residues. CDR1 SGHRS and CDR2 YFSETQ come from the germline V gene. V was trimmed by 1 base and J by 0 bases, leaving 11 bases between them. The CDR3 reads CASSLSDIISGNTIYF. DNA of the CDR3: TGCGCCAGCAGCTTGTCCGACATAATCTCTGGAAACACCATATATTTT.